A single sample is the source of the 26 T cell receptor beta chains below, sequenced in a study of T cells in Graves' hyperthyroidism and ophthalmopathy. TCR beta CDR3 region amplification was performed from RNA transcripts. A first-round RT-PCR of the TCR CDR3 used the HTBI primer set. From the multiplex PCR reads, TCRdb called clonotypes with MiXCR, one entry per CDR3 protein. The sample records fewer than 600,000 distinct CDR3 sequences, around 15% being singletons. Material: blood. The origin of the receptors is a woman in her thirties or forties with Graves' hyperthyroidism.

The V and J genes are TRBV4-2 and TRBJ2-2, with a weak D call TRBD1 (5 bases). The ends were cut back, 0 bases at V and 5 bases at J, with 10 bases in the middle. Germline-derived CDR1 and CDR2 are LGHNA and YNFKEQ. The CDR3 length is 15 residues. In DNA, the CDR3 is TGTGCCAGCAGCCAAGAGTGGACACTGACCGGGGAGCTGTTTTTT. It is translated as CASSQEWTLTGELFF.

This clonotype was counted only a few times. This chain joins TRBV5-1 and TRBJ1-2; D remains unclear. The germline V gene has CDR1 SGHRS and CDR2 YFSETQ. The CDR3 contains 14 residues. Trimming stripped 0 bases from V and 4 bases from J, with 10 bases between. DNA for the CDR3: TGCGCCAGCAGCTTGGACATCGACCCCTATGGCTACACCTTC. It is translated as CASSLDIDPYGYTF.

Ten or more counts support this clonotype. V usage is TRBV24-1 and J usage is TRBJ2-7, with 7 bases that match TRBD1. Germline V gives CDR1 KGHDR, CDR2 SFDVKD. V lost 5 bases and J lost 2; bases outside the gene matches: 11. The CDR3 spans 16 residues. CDR3 residues: CATSGRDSLGAYEQYF. As DNA, the CDR3 is TGTGCCACCAGTGGAAGGGACAGTTTAGGAGCCTACGAGCAGTACTTC.

The V gene is TRBV20-1, the J gene TRBJ2-5, with a weak D call TRBD1 (6 bases). Between the trimmed V and J ends, which lost 1 base and 0 bases, there was a span of 6 bases. Germline V gene data show CDR1 as DFQATT and CDR2 as SNEGSKA (reference sequence). The CDR3 sequence is 13 residues long. The CDR3 DNA reads as TGCAGTGCTAGAGGGGACAACCAAGAGACCCAGTACTTC. Translation: CSARGDNQETQYF.

This clonotype has ten or more counts. V is TRBV28 and J is TRBJ2-5; D might be TRBD1 or TRBD2, each matching 5 bases. This CDR3 has 12 amino acids. The germline V gene encodes CDR1 MDHEN and CDR2 SYDVKM. V lost 4 bases to trimming and J lost 4 bases, with 7 bases between them. In DNA, the CDR3 is TGTGCCAGCAGTTCGGGGCGAGAGACCCAGTACTTC. Protein sequence: CASSSGRETQYF.

This clonotype was counted between two and nine times. This chain uses TRBV28 with TRBJ1-1, with a tentative D call TRBD1 (5 bases). Per germline, CDR1 MDHEN and CDR2 SYDVKM. The CDR3 extends over 16 amino acids. V lost 3 bases and J 0 bases, leaving 14 bases between the germline ends. The CDR3 bases are TGTGCCAGCAGTTTCCCCCAGGGTATCATGAACACTGAAGCTTTCTTT. Translated, it gives CASSFPQGIMNTEAFF.

This clonotype was observed at least ten times. The J gene is TRBJ2-3, the V gene TRBV28; 11 nucleotides match TRBD2. Germline V gene sequence: CDR1 MDHEN, CDR2 SYDVKM. V shed 10 bases, J shed 0 bases, and the junction held 12 bases outside the gene matches. CDR3 size: 17 residues. CDR3 DNA sequence: TGTGCCACCCGACTAGCGGGGACCTGGGCTAGCACAGATACGCAGTATTTT. Protein product: CATRLAGTWASTDTQYF.

This clonotype was observed at least ten times. The rearrangement links TRBV11-2 to TRBJ2-7; weak D call: TRBD1 (5 bases). CDR1 SGHAT and CDR2 FQNNGV come from the germline V gene. This CDR3 has 13 residues. V dropped 3 bases and J dropped 5 bases, with 11 bases sitting between them. CDR3 protein: CASSLVDTHEQYF. In nucleotides, the CDR3 is TGTGCCAGCAGCTTGGTGGACACCCACGAGCAGTACTTC.

The rearrangement links TRBV27 to TRBJ2-1; no firm D call. V lost 5 bases and J 4 bases, leaving 15 bases between the germline ends. This CDR3 is 15 amino acids long. CDR1 and CDR2 from the germline V gene are MNHEY and SMNVEV (reference sequence). The CDR3 sequence: CASSPAPDGYNEQFF. In DNA, the CDR3 is TGTGCCAGCAGTCCCGCACCGGACGGATACAATGAGCAGTTCTTC.

This clonotype was seen at least ten times. The chain links TRBV28 to TRBJ2-7, with TRBD2 as a possible D gene (6 bases). V lost 8 bases to trimming and J lost 0 bases, with 23 bases between them. This CDR3 has 17 residues. Germline V lookup: CDR1 MDHEN, CDR2 SYDVKM. The CDR3 here is CASYEGRAGPSSYEQYF. The CDR3, as DNA: TGTGCCAGCTATGAGGGGAGAGCGGGCCCCAGCTCCTACGAGCAGTACTTC.

Ten or more counts support this clonotype. This chain connects TRBV30 to TRBJ2-1, with TRBD2 matching 7 bases. J lost 2 bases, V lost 4 bases, and 8 bases had no gene match. Germline assignment: CDR1 GTSNPN and CDR2 SVGIG (reference sequence). The CDR3 runs to 15 residues. The CDR3 is CAWKAPSGAYNEQFF. CDR3 sequence (DNA): TGTGCCTGGAAAGCCCCTAGCGGAGCCTACAATGAGCAGTTCTTC.

This clonotype was picked up many times. This chain connects TRBV5-1 to TRBJ1-1; 7 nucleotides line up with TRBD1. The germline V gene has CDR1 SGHRS and CDR2 YFSETQ. Losses at the gene ends were 4 bases for V and 3 bases for J; bases not matched to a gene: 3. This CDR3 is 13 amino acids long. Written as DNA, the CDR3 is TGCGCCAGCAGCGATACAGGGGACACTGAAGCTTTCTTT. This translates into CASSDTGDTEAFF.

V gene TRBV24-1 combines with J gene TRBJ2-1; TRBD2 might be the D (6 bases). The CDR3 contains 15 residues. Germline loops: CDR1 KGHDR, CDR2 SFDVKD. V was clipped by 6 bases and J by 2 bases, with 13 bases between them. CDR3 protein: CATSSTGAPYNEQFF. The DNA of the CDR3 is TGTGCCACCAGTTCTACGGGAGCTCCCTACAATGAGCAGTTCTTC.

This clonotype was detected a few times. The rearrangement links TRBV3-1 to TRBJ1-5; D is perhaps TRBD1 (5 bases). V lost 0 bases and J 6 bases, leaving 12 bases between the germline ends. Germline assignment: CDR1 LGHDT and CDR2 YNNKEL (reference sequence). The CDR3 is 15 residues long. The CDR3 sequence is CASSQDRGGGQPQHF. CDR3 sequence (DNA): TGTGCCAGCAGCCAAGATAGGGGTGGCGGTCAGCCCCAGCATTTT.

This clonotype was detected only a few times. This chain uses TRBV9 with TRBJ1-5; D is perhaps TRBD1 (5 bases). The germline V gene has CDR1 SGDLS and CDR2 YYNGEE. V lost 0 bases and J 0 bases, leaving 7 bases between the germline ends. The CDR3 sequence is 15 residues long. The CDR3 is CASSVAGYSNQPQHF. The CDR3, as DNA: TGTGCCAGCAGCGTAGCAGGGTATAGCAATCAGCCCCAGCATTTT.

This clonotype was recorded many times. CDR3 in DNA: TGTGCCAGCAGTCCGACGAGACTAGCGGGACAAATGAAGCAGTTCTTC. Protein: CASSPTRLAGQMKQFF. The chain links TRBV28 to TRBJ2-1; 11 bases map to TRBD2. V trimming: 5 bases; J trimming: 11 bases; junction bases outside the gene matches: 14. The CDR3 loop spans 16 amino acids. Germline V gives CDR1 MDHEN, CDR2 SYDVKM.

At least ten counts were recorded for this clonotype. The chain's CDR3 is CASSVDGTDYEQYF. The CDR3 DNA reads TGTGCCAGCAGCGTCGACGGGACAGACTACGAGCAGTACTTC. The chain links TRBV28 to TRBJ2-7; 7 bases agree with TRBD1. The V segment lost 6 bases and the J segment 3 bases; nucleotides outside the gene matches: 8. The CDR3 extends over 14 amino acids. Germline CDR1 MDHEN, CDR2 SYDVKM.

This clonotype was seen a handful of times. This chain connects TRBV25-1 to TRBJ2-7; D possibly corresponds to TRBD2 (6 bases). This CDR3 has 17 residues. V lost 4 bases and J lost 1, with 20 bases in between. Germline loops: CDR1 MGHDK, CDR2 SYGVNS. The CDR3 DNA sequence: TGTGCCAGCAGTGGAGAGATGGACTTCCGGGGGTCCTACGAGCAGTACTTC. It is translated as CASSGEMDFRGSYEQYF.

This clonotype was observed at least ten times. The chain is built from TRBV27 and TRBJ2-2, with no clear D. The CDR3 covers 18 residues. Trimming shortened V by 5 bases and J by 4 bases, and 23 bases separated the two germline ends. Germline V gene data show CDR1 as MNHEY and CDR2 as SMNVEV (reference sequence). The CDR3 region has the DNA TGTGCCAGCAGTCTATACGCATCAACAGTACCCGGCACCGGGGAGCTGTTTTTT. This translates into CASSLYASTVPGTGELFF.

This clonotype has more than one count but fewer than ten. V usage is TRBV28 and J usage is TRBJ2-7, with 11 bases aligning to TRBD2. The ends lost 5 bases at V and 5 bases at J; junction bases unmatched: 5. The CDR3 is made up of 14 amino acids. CDR1 MDHEN and CDR2 SYDVKM come from the germline V gene. The CDR3 protein is CASSTSGSINEQYF. CDR3 nucleotide sequence: TGTGCCAGCAGTACTAGCGGGAGTATCAACGAGCAGTACTTC.

The CDR3 spells CASSFQDPGLAGGEQFF. CDR3 DNA: TGTGCCAGCAGCTTTCAAGACCCGGGACTAGCGGGCGGCGAGCAGTTCTTC. The chain is built from TRBV11-1 and TRBJ2-1; 12 nucleotides match TRBD2. The CDR3 is 17 residues long. V dropped 3 bases and J dropped 10; count of bases not matched to a gene: 13. CDR1 is SGHAT, CDR2 FQDESV, per germline (reference sequence).

This clonotype was counted many times. The chain has TRBV2 and TRBJ2-1; 10 bases agree with TRBD2. The length of the CDR3 is 16 residues. Trimming took 5 bases from V and 5 from J; bases not matched to a gene: 9. Germline CDR1 is SNHLY and CDR2 is FYNNEI. The CDR3, as DNA: TGTGCCAGCAGTATTGGACTAGCGGAACGCGACAATGAGCAGTTCTTC. This sequence encodes CASSIGLAERDNEQFF.

This chain links TRBV29-1 with TRBJ2-7; D gene unclear. CDR1 and CDR2 (germline): SQVTM, ANQGSEA. Trimming stripped 4 bases from V and 3 bases from J, with 10 bases between. CDR3 size: 12 residues. The CDR3: CSVVSDFYEQYF. The CDR3 coding sequence is TGCAGCGTTGTTTCAGATTTCTACGAGCAGTACTTC.

At least ten counts were recorded for this clonotype. The chain has TRBV18 and TRBJ1-1; TRBD1 agrees at 7 bases. Per germline, CDR1 KGHSH and CDR2 LQKENI. The CDR3 contains 15 residues. The V and J ends lost 1 base and 3 bases, in that order; junction bases with no gene match: 5. The CDR3 nucleotides read TGTGCCAGCTCACCACAGGGGGCGCGGCACACTGAAGCTTTCTTT. It encodes CASSPQGARHTEAFF.

This clonotype occurred many times. V gene TRBV18 combines with J gene TRBJ1-6; D is perhaps TRBD1 (6 bases). The CDR3 loop spans 15 amino acids. V shed 3 bases and J shed 9 bases, with 15 bases lying between them. Germline CDR1 and CDR2: KGHSH and LQKENI. The CDR3 DNA reads TGTGCCAGCTCACCGTTGGGGGCTGAAACTTCACCCCTCCACTTT. This gives the protein CASSPLGAETSPLHF.

This clonotype was detected ten times or more. The chain recombines TRBV19 with TRBJ2-1; TRBD1 agrees at 8 bases. J lost 8 bases, V lost 4 bases, and 4 bases had no gene match. Germline CDR1 is LNHDA and CDR2 is SQIVND (reference sequence). The CDR3 is 13 residues long. Here the CDR3 DNA reads TGTGCCAGTAGTAGACAGGGGCGGGATGAGCAGTTCTTC. Encoded protein: CASSRQGRDEQFF.